Listed here are 9 T cell receptor beta chains from one sample, sequenced in a study of T cell responses to AZD1222 COVID-19 vaccine. The method was immunoSEQ multiplex PCR; TCRdb's version includes in-frame clones alone and lacks a portion of them. The sample lists over 100,000 clones; 80% to 85% were seen once. Sample: peripheral blood, taken on day 0 of AZD1222 vaccination. All receptors come from an adult in good health.

The chain couples TRBV4-1 to TRBJ1-2; D might be TRBD1 (5 bases). Trimming left V 1 base short and J 5 bases short, with 23 bases between. Germline V lookup: CDR1 MGHRA, CDR2 YSYEKL. The CDR3 is 18 amino acids. CDR3: CASSQAGQRALGKYGYTF. The CDR3, as DNA: TGCGCCAGCAGCCAAGCCGGACAAAGGGCCCTGGGGAAATATGGCTACACCTTC.

V gene TRBV29-1 combines with J gene TRBJ1-2; no reliable D call. CDR1 and CDR2 from the germline V gene are SQVTM and ANQGSEA. The CDR3 consists of 12 residues. V shed 3 bases and J shed 3 bases, with 8 bases lying between them. The CDR3 loop is CSVEVRDYGYTF. In nucleotides, the CDR3 is TGCAGCGTTGAGGTCCGGGACTATGGCTACACCTTC.

The chain carries TRBV7-9 and TRBJ2-1; the D is unclear. The germline gives CDR1 SEHNR, CDR2 FQNEAQ (reference sequence). Trimming removed 1 base at V and 7 bases at J, with 11 bases between. This CDR3 is built from 14 residues. The CDR3 coding sequence is TGTGCCAGCAGCTTAGTTCTATCTTCTAATGAGCAGTTCTTC. Translation: CASSLVLSSNEQFF.

This chain connects TRBV9 to TRBJ2-7, with D perhaps matching TRBD1 (5 bases). Germline V lookup: CDR1 SGDLS, CDR2 YYNGEE. V was cut by 4 bases and J by 2 bases, with 10 bases left in between. The CDR3 runs to 13 residues. CDR3 residues: CASSTGVAYEQYF. The CDR3 DNA reads TGTGCCAGCAGCACAGGAGTGGCCTACGAGCAGTACTTC. Based on the CDR3 plus reference TRBV9 and TRBJ2-7, the full variable domain is DSGVTQTPKHLITATGQRVTLRCSPRSGDLSVYWYQQSLDQGLQFLIQYYNGEERAKGNILERFSAQQFPDLHSELNLSSLELGDSALYFCASSTGVAYEQYFGPGTRLTVT.

This chain links TRBV4-3 with TRBJ2-5; tentative D call: TRBD2 (6 bases). The CDR3 length is 15 residues. Germline V CDR1 and CDR2: LGHNA, YSLEER. The V end lost 1 base, the J end lost 1 base, and 10 bases lay between the germline ends. The CDR3: CASSQGGLGQETQYF. The CDR3 region has the DNA TGCGCCAGCAGCCAAGGGGGACTGGGCCAAGAGACCCAGTACTTC.

This chain connects TRBV7-9 to TRBJ2-1, with TRBD1 as a possible D gene (6 bases). The CDR3 totals 16 residues. With 5 bases removed from V and 5 bases from J, the gap between germline ends came to 19 bases. Germline V gives CDR1 SEHNR, CDR2 FQNEAQ (reference sequence). The CDR3 DNA follows: TGTGCCAGCAGCCGATTAGGGGGAGACAGGAACAATGAGCAGTTCTTC. Translating gives CASSRLGGDRNNEQFF.

The chain uses TRBV5-4 and TRBJ1-1; D not certain. The CDR3 has 13 amino acids. In germline, CDR1 is SGHNT, CDR2 YYREEE (reference sequence). V was clipped by 4 bases and J by 11 bases, with 18 bases between them. For the CDR3, the DNA is TGTGCCAGCAGCCCCCCTACCGGTGTCGAGGCTTTCTTT. This encodes CASSPPTGVEAFF.

The chain uses TRBV5-4 and TRBJ2-7; TRBD2 matches 9 bases. After removal of 2 bases from V and 6 bases from J, the junction contained 6 bases not matched to a gene. Per the germline V gene, CDR1 is SGHNT and CDR2 is YYREEE (reference sequence). The CDR3 is 14 residues long. CDR3 sequence: CASSLFLAGSEQYF. CDR3 coding DNA: TGTGCCAGCAGCTTATTCCTAGCGGGAAGCGAGCAGTACTTC.

The V call is TRBV6-2 or TRBV6-3, the J call TRBJ2-4, with D uncertain. The germline V and J ends were trimmed by 6 bases and 6 bases, with 9 bases remaining between them. The CDR3 loop spans 12 amino acids. Germline CDR1 reads MNHEY; CDR2 reads SVGEGT. CDR3 amino acids: CASSQTGNIQYF. The CDR3 DNA follows: TGTGCCAGCAGCCAGACCGGAAACATTCAGTACTTC.